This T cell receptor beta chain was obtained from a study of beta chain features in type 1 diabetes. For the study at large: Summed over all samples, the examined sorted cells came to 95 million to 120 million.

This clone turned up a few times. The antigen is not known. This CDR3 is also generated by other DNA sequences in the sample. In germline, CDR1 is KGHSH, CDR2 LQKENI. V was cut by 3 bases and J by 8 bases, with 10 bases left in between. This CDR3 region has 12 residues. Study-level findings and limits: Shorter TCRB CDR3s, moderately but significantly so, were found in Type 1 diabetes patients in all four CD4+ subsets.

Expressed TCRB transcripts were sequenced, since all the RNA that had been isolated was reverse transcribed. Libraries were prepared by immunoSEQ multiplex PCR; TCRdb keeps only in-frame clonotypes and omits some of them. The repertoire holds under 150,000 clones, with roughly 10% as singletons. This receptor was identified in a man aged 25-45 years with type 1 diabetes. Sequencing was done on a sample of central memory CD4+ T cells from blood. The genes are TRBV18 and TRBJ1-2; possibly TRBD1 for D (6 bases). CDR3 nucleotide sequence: TGTGCCAGCTCACCGGGTACAGGGGGCTACACCTTC. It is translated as CASSPGTGGYTF.